This TCR beta chain was captured by sequencing in a study of blood T cell repertoires in COVID-19. Study overall: The study drew acute and convalescent COVID-19 samples from the United States, Italy and Spain.

In the original processing: The authors estimated nucleated cell counts from reference gene primer amplification. TCRdb keeps only in-frame clones here, not all; method: immunoSEQ multiplex PCR. That table furnishes V, J and clone size, whereas the DNA furnished D and trimming. Here the sample spans 60,000 to 65,000 clones, 80% to 90% being singletons. V lost 4 bases and J 4 bases, leaving 16 bases between the germline ends. Germline values: CDR1 SEHNR, CDR2 FQNEAQ (reference sequence). The CDR3 consists of 15 residues. The sample was peripheral blood. This chain uses TRBV7-9 with TRBJ1-2; D is undetermined. This receptor was taken from a human donor with active COVID-19. The donor label of this sample is uncertain. The CDR3 nucleotides read TGTGCCAGCAGCTGGGCCCGAGGAGGATCCTATGGCTACACCTTC. Protein product: CASSWARGGSYGYTF.